This T cell receptor beta chain was recovered during a study of blood T cell repertoires in COVID-19. Across the study: Acute-phase and convalescent COVID-19 samples originated in the United States, Italy and Spain. The cDNA or gDNA used as material had been derived from T cells, B-cell-depleted T cells, or PBMCs.

In the original analysis: For nucleated cells, counts were estimated from reference gene primer amplification. Clones were read by immunoSEQ multiplex PCR, and TCRdb kept only the in-frame ones, dropping some. V and J calls and clone size are copied from that table; D and trimming were computed from the DNA. The sample lists around 370,000 clones, about 90% occurring once. This clone came up a few times. The source is a woman aged 18-29 years who had recovered from COVID-19. The sample was peripheral blood.

The CDR3 DNA reads as TGTGCCAGTAGTCTGATATGGACAGGGGGGACTGGAAACACCATATATTTT. Residues: CASSLIWTGGTGNTIYF. This chain joins TRBV19 and TRBJ1-3; 10 bases fit TRBD1. The junction had 9 bases not matched to a gene; V was cut back by 5 bases and J by 2 bases. Germline loops: CDR1 LNHDA, CDR2 SQIVND (reference sequence). The length of the CDR3 is 17 residues. The entire variable domain, with the rest obtained from reference TRBV19 and TRBJ1-3, is as follows: DGGITQSPKYLFRKEGQNVTLSCEQNLNHDAMYWYRQDPGQGLRLIYYSQIVNDFQKGDIAEGYSVSREKKESFPLTVTSAQKNPTAFYLCASSLIWTGGTGNTIYFGEGSWLTVV.